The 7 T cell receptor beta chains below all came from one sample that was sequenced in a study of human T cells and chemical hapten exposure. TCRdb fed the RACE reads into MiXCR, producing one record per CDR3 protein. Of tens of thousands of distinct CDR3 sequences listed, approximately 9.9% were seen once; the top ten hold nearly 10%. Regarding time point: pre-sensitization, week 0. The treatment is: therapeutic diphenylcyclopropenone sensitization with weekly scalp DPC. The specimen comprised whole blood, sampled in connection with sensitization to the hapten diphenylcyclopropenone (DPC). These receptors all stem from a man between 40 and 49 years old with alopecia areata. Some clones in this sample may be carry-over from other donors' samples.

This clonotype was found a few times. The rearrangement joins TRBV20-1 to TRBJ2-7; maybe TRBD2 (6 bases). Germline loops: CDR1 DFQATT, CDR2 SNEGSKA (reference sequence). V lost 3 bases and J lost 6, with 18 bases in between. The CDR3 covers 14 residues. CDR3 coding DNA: TGCAGTGCTAGGCCCTGGCCCCCGGAGGGCGAGCAGTACTTC. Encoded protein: CSARPWPPEGEQYF.

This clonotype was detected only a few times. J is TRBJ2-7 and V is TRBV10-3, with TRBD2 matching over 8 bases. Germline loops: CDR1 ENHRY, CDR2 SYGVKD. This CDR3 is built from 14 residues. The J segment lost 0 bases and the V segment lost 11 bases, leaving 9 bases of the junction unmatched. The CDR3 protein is CASRGSGSSYEQYF. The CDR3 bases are TGTGCCTCGAGGGGGAGCGGGAGCTCCTACGAGCAGTACTTC.

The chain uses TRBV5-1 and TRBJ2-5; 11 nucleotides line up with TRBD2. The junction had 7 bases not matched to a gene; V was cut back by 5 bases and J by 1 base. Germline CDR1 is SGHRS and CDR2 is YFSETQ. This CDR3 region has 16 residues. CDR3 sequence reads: CASSPGLAGLQETQYF. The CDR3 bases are TGCGCCAGCAGTCCAGGACTAGCGGGCCTCCAAGAGACCCAGTACTTC.

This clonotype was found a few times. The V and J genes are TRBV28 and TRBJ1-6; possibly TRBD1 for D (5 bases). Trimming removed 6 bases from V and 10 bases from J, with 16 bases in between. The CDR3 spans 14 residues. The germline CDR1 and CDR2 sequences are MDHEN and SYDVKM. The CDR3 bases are TGTGCCAGCAGAGGTGGCAGGGAGAGCTCACCCCTCCACTTT. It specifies CASRGGRESSPLHF.

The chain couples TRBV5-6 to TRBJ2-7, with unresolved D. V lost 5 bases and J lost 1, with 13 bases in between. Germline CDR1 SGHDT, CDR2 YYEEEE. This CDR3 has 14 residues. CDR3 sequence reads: CASSLGGASYEQYF. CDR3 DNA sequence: TGTGCCAGCAGTCTAGGCGGTGCATCCTACGAGCAGTACTTC.

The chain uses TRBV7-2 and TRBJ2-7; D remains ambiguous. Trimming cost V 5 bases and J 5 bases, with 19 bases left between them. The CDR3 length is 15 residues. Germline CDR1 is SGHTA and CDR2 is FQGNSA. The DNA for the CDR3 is TGTGCCAGCAGCGCCAATCTGCTTACCCCTAACGAGCAGTACTTC. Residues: CASSANLLTPNEQYF.

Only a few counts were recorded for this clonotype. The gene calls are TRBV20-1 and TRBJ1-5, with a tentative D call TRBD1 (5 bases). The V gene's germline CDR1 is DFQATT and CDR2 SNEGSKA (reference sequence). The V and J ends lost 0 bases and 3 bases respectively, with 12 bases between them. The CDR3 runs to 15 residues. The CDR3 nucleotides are TGCAGTGCTAGAGATTTGGGACCGTTCAATCAGCCCCAGCATTTT. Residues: CSARDLGPFNQPQHF.